The source of this TCR beta chain is a study of brain T cells in children with intractable seizures. Only in-frame clones appear in the TCRdb table, and some are missing; sequencing was by immunoSEQ multiplex PCR. Of 340,000 or so clones detected, roughly 92% appear once; the ten largest clones hold 5% to 7%. The germline CDR1 and CDR2 sequences are KGHDR and SFDVKD. The CDR3 has 15 residues. Deletions cut 4 bases from V and 4 bases from J, with 13 bases between. This sample's time point: blood from clinic visit 5 months post-surgery; TSC patient then seizure free. Surgery cases with the highest brain T cell transcript signatures were chosen for sequencing.

This rearrangement joins TRBV24-1 to TRBJ2-1; maybe TRBD1 (6 bases). This clonotype originated in a boy under two years old with tuberous sclerosis and intractable seizures. The sequencing used peripheral blood, collected roughly 5 months after surgery. Here the CDR3 reads CATSESGTKYNEQFF. The CDR3 region has the DNA TGTGCCACCAGTGAGTCCGGGACAAAGTACAATGAGCAGTTCTTC.